The TCR beta chain under discussion was sequenced for a study of T cells in Graves' hyperthyroidism and ophthalmopathy. TCR beta CDR3 regions were amplified from RNA. With the HTBI primer set, the TCR CDR3 went through a first round of RT-PCR. In TCRdb, the multiplex PCR reads were re-called with MiXCR into one record per CDR3 protein. The sample has roughly 330,000 distinct CDR3 sequences; 16% are singletons. The table lists this clonotype with many counts. Its specificity is not known. The germline V gene encodes CDR1 KGHSH and CDR2 LQKENI. With 9 bases removed from V and 1 base from J, the gap between germline ends came to 14 bases. This CDR3 spans 14 amino acids. Diagnosis rested on symptoms, serum thyroxine and TRAb, thyroid ultrasound, and orbital computed tomography. General study findings and limits: In validation, the model predicted ophthalmopathy. These predictions came a median roughly seven months before onset.

The genes are TRBV18 and TRBJ2-3; D remains ambiguous. The TCR was taken from a young man with Graves' hyperthyroidism. The sequenced sample was blood. The CDR3: CASRFGSGTDTQYF. The CDR3, as DNA: TGTGCCAGTCGGTTCGGATCAGGCACAGATACGCAGTATTTT.